The T cell receptor (beta chain) under discussion was sequenced for a study of cytomegalovirus exposure and HLA in healthy donors. Trimming shortened V by 0 bases and J by 7 bases, and 13 bases separated the two germline ends. Germline CDR1 SEHNR, CDR2 FQNEAQ (reference sequence). The CDR3 extends over 14 amino acids. The PCR used 60 Vbeta and 13 Jbeta primers. Sequencing was performed with immunoSEQ multiplex PCR; in TCRdb, only in-frame clones are kept and a portion is missing. The sample holds approximately 130,000 clones, around 78% seen once. The chain couples TRBV7-9 to TRBJ2-7, with a possible D match to TRBD1 (5 bases). The clonotype was recovered from a woman in her 40s in good health and CMV-seronegative. Material for sequencing was PBMCs. CDR3 DNA sequence: TGTGCCAGCAGCTTAGCGGGGCCACAAGGGGAGCAGTACTTC. Its protein product is CASSLAGPQGEQYF.